This TCR beta chain stems from a study of T cell clusters in autoimmune cytopenias. One tube held mixed TRB-A and TRB-B primer pools for touch-down PCR. TCRdb reanalyzed the multiplex PCR reads and collapses them to one entry per CDR3 protein, without DNA. Its table records some 11,000 distinct CDR3 sequences. The CDR3 contains 14 residues. Germline V gene lookup returns CDR1 SGHAT and CDR2 FQDESV (reference sequence). Roughly 38,000 genome equivalents of blood DNA were amplified for TRB. This sample also belongs to another study, concerning T cell repertoires in aging, cancer and after chemotherapy.

The sequenced sample consisted of peripheral blood. The chain employs TRBV11-1 and TRBJ1-1; as DNA is missing, the TRBD1 call by TCRdb cannot be tested. This TCR was sampled from a human donor in good health. The CDR3: CASSLGRGPTEAFF. Variable domain in full (rest from reference TRBV11-1 and TRBJ1-1): EAEVAQSPRYKITEKSQAVAFWCDPISGHATLYWYRQILGQGPELLVQFQDESVVDDSQLPKDRFSAERLKGVDSTLKIQPAELGDSAMYLCASSLGRGPTEAFFGQGTRLTVV.